This T cell receptor beta chain was identified in a study of beta chain features in type 1 diabetes. Findings and caveats of the study: All four CD4+ subsets from Type 1 diabetes patients carried moderately but significantly shorter TCRB CDR3s. At VDJ recombination sites, type 1 diabetes patients had fewer insertions and more deleted nucleotides.

A CD45RO/CCR7/CD25/CD127/CD95/CD27 panel sorted naive, central memory, regulatory and stem cell-like memory CD4+ cells. Sorted populations all exceeded 95% purity. The germline CDR1 and CDR2 sequences are SGHNT and YYREEE (reference sequence). Trimming took off 0 bases at V and 5 bases at J, with 11 bases between the two ends. The CDR3 covers 14 residues. As regards this clone: The antigen remains unidentified.

The study reverse transcribed the entire isolated RNA, so it sequenced expressed TCRB transcripts. Assay used: immunoSEQ multiplex PCR; TCRdb lists only in-frame clones, some missing. Of approximately 360,000 clones in the sample, about 12% were seen once. V usage is TRBV5-4 and J usage is TRBJ2-5; D uncertain. This sequence was found in a woman aged 18 to 35 with type 1 diabetes. Sequences were obtained from naive CD4+ T cells from blood. The CDR3 DNA follows: TGTGCCAGCAGCTTGGTTCAGACCAGGGAGACCCAGTACTTC. It translates to CASSLVQTRETQYF.